What follows describes a single TCR beta chain. The germline CDR1 and CDR2 sequences are SGHTA and FQGNSA. J lost 4 bases, V lost 1 base, and 6 bases had no gene match. The CDR3 loop spans 16 amino acids. Authors' methods: From reference gene primer amplification, estimates of nucleated cell counts were derived. Sequencing used immunoSEQ multiplex PCR; TCRdb keeps in-frame clones, though not all of them. V and J calls and clone size are given by that table; D and trimming were obtained from the DNA. The table shows approximately 68,000 clones, with 82% occurring only once. This specimen belongs to a study of blood T cell repertoires in COVID-19. Background on the study: COVID-19 samples, acute and convalescent, were from the United States, Italy and Spain. T cells, B-cell-depleted T cells, or PBMCs provided the cDNA or gDNA that served as material.

What was sequenced was peripheral blood. This sequence was found in a human donor in a cohort sampled during active COVID-19. J is TRBJ2-1 and V is TRBV7-2; TRBD1 aligns across 8 bases. The DNA of the CDR3 is TGTGCCAGCAGCTTAGACGGGACAGGTCCTTACAATGAGCAGTTCTTC. It is translated as CASSLDGTGPYNEQFF.